Following are 24 T cell receptor beta chains from one sample sequenced in a study of blood T cell repertoires in COVID-19. Generated by immunoSEQ multiplex PCR, the TCRdb table keeps only in-frame clones and is missing some. The sample gives 280,000 or so clones, about 90% of which show up once; roughly 1.5% is in the top ten. The sequenced sample was PBMCs or T cells enriched from blood (not recorded which). These receptors all stem from a woman aged 18-30 years with acute COVID-19.

This sequence joins TRBV7-9 and TRBJ2-2, with D uncertain. This CDR3 region has 14 residues. Deletions cut 4 bases from V and 5 bases from J, with 11 bases between. From germline, CDR1 is SEHNR and CDR2 FQNEAQ (reference sequence). CDR3 nucleotides: TGTGCCAGCAGCTCTCCCAGTCAAACCGGGGAGCTGTTTTTT. Translating it yields CASSSPSQTGELFF. Full variable domain (missing parts from reference TRBV7-9 and TRBJ2-2): DTGVSQNPRHKITKRGQNVTFRCDPISEHNRLYWYRQTLGQGPEFLTYFQNEAQLEKSRLLSDRFSAERPKGSFSTLEIQRTEQGDSAMYLCASSSPSQTGELFFGEGSRLTVL.

The chain uses TRBV29-1 and TRBJ1-4; weak D call: TRBD1 (6 bases). V was pared by 7 bases and J by 7 bases, with 16 bases between. From germline, CDR1 is SQVTM and CDR2 ANQGSEA. The length of the CDR3 is 13 residues. The CDR3 DNA sequence: TGCAGCGCCGTAGGGGGTACGACTGAAAAACTGTTTTTT. Translation: CSAVGGTTEKLFF.

The genes are TRBV21-1 and TRBJ1-3; the table's D gene call, TRBD1, was not cross checked with the DNA. TRBV21-1 is classified as a pseudogene. The CDR3 runs 15 residues. CDR3 protein: CASSKLGRKGETIYF. Written as DNA, the CDR3 is TGTGCCAGCAGCAAGTTAGGCAGGAAAGGTGAAACCATATATTTT.

The CDR3 DNA is TGTGCCGGGGGATCGGGGAGGAGTACCGGGGAGCTGTTTTTT. This gives the protein CAGGSGRSTGELFF. V and J are TRBV19 and TRBJ2-2, with D possibly being TRBD2 (6 bases). Per germline, CDR1 LNHDA and CDR2 SQIVND (reference sequence). V was cut by 11 bases and J by 5 bases, with 18 bases left in between. The CDR3 sequence is 14 residues long.

This clone was picked up one time. The chain recombines TRBV30 with TRBJ2-1, with D tentatively TRBD2 (6 bases). The CDR3 is 14 amino acids. Germline-derived CDR1 and CDR2 are GTSNPN and SVGIG (reference sequence). The germline V and J ends were trimmed by 0 bases and 2 bases, with 8 bases remaining between them. The CDR3 DNA is TGTGCCTGGAGTGTGGGCGGGACCTACAATGAGCAGTTCTTC. Protein product: CAWSVGGTYNEQFF.

The chain joins TRBV7-2 to TRBJ2-1; D remains ambiguous. CDR1 SGHTA and CDR2 FQGNSA come from the germline V gene. The V end was cut by 2 bases, the J end by 13 bases, with 9 bases between. The CDR3 contains 11 residues. For the CDR3, the DNA is TGTGCCAGCAGCTTATCCTACTCTCAGTTCTTC. Protein sequence: CASSLSYSQFF. Supplemented by reference TRBV7-2 and TRBJ2-1, the full variable domain reads GAGVSQSPSNKVTEKGKDVELRCDPISGHTALYWYRQSLGQGLEFLIYFQGNSAPDKSGLPSDRFSAERTGGSVSTLTIQRTQQEDSAVYLCASSLSYSQFFGPGTRLTVL.

The V and J genes are TRBV28 and TRBJ1-5; the D gene is possibly TRBD1 (5 bases). This CDR3 is 16 amino acids long. Germline V gene sequence: CDR1 MDHEN, CDR2 SYDVKM. V gave up 1 base and J gave up 4 bases, with 14 bases separating them. DNA for the CDR3: TGTGCCAGCAGTTTATTAAGGGGCGGACCGAATCAGCCCCAGCATTTT. Translation gives CASSLLRGGPNQPQHF. The full variable domain, with the rest looked up from reference TRBV28 and TRBJ1-5, is DVKVTQSSRYLVKRTGEKVFLECVQDMDHENMFWYRQDPGLGLRLIYFSYDVKMKEKGDIPEGYSVSREKKERFSLILESASTNQTSMYLCASSLLRGGPNQPQHFGDGTRLSIL.

The chain uses TRBV28 and TRBJ2-4; D is unresolved. Germline assignment: CDR1 MDHEN and CDR2 SYDVKM. Trimming cost V 5 bases and J 1 base, with 15 bases left between them. The CDR3 sequence is 16 residues long. CDR3 in amino acids: CASSPLPPLAKNIQYF. The CDR3 DNA reads as TGTGCCAGCAGTCCCCTCCCCCCCCTGGCCAAAAACATTCAGTACTTC.

The V gene is TRBV25-1, the J gene TRBJ1-6; tentatively, D is TRBD1 (6 bases). Germline V gene data show CDR1 as MGHDK and CDR2 as SYGVNS. Between the trimmed V and J ends, which lost 2 bases and 7 bases, there was a span of 18 bases. CDR3 length equals 17 residues. Written as DNA, the CDR3 is TGTGCCAGCAGTGAAGAGGGGGGGGCAGTAAGGAATTCACCCCTCCACTTT. This sequence encodes CASSEEGGAVRNSPLHF.

The chain employs TRBV30 and TRBJ1-1, with a weak D call TRBD1 (6 bases). CDR3 length: 11 residues. V was clipped by 5 bases and J by 11 bases, with 15 bases between them. CDR1 is GTSNPN, CDR2 SVGIG, per germline (reference sequence). CDR3 sequence reads: CAWEKGERAFF. The CDR3 bases are TGTGCCTGGGAGAAGGGGGAAAGGGCTTTCTTT.

Comment on this clone: This sample also contains other DNA sequences that code for the same CDR3. DNA of the CDR3: TGCAGCGTTGACGGGCAGGGAGGTGGCTACACCTTC. It is translated as CSVDGQGGGYTF. The chain links TRBV29-1 to TRBJ1-2; D is possibly TRBD1 (5 bases). This CDR3 spans 12 amino acids. Germline V gene lookup returns CDR1 SQVTM and CDR2 ANQGSEA. Trimming removed 3 bases at V and 7 bases at J, with 12 bases between.

This sequence joins TRBV19 and TRBJ1-5; D is uncertain. The germline V gene encodes CDR1 LNHDA and CDR2 SQIVND (reference sequence). V was pared by 3 bases and J by 4 bases, with 13 bases between. The CDR3 totals 15 residues. This chain's CDR3 is CASSMMSSPNQPQHF. In nucleotides, the CDR3 is TGTGCCAGTAGTATGATGAGTTCCCCGAATCAGCCCCAGCATTTT.

The V gene is TRBV18, the J gene TRBJ2-7; 12 bases match TRBD2. This CDR3 region has 14 residues. Looked up from germline, CDR1 is KGHSH and CDR2 is LQKENI. With V trimmed by 3 bases and J by 4 bases, 1 base remained unmatched. The CDR3 protein is CASSPLAGGYEQYF. DNA of the CDR3: TGTGCCAGCTCACCTCTAGCGGGAGGGTACGAGCAGTACTTC.

This chain links TRBV29-1 with TRBJ2-1; TRBD2 agrees at 8 bases. The CDR3 extends over 14 amino acids. V shed 5 bases and J 7 bases; nucleotides not matched to a gene: 10. CDR1 SQVTM and CDR2 ANQGSEA come from the germline V gene. CDR3 nucleotides: TGCAGCGTTACCGGGACTAGTACTCGGAATGAGCAGTTCTTC. It codes for CSVTGTSTRNEQFF.

V usage is TRBV30 and J usage is TRBJ2-1, with TRBD1 matching 7 bases. CDR1 is GTSNPN, CDR2 SVGIG, per germline (reference sequence). Unmatched junction bases numbered 7, after V lost 8 bases and J lost 6 bases. The CDR3 has 12 amino acids. CDR3 amino acids: CAEDRSVNEQFF. CDR3 bases: TGTGCCGAGGACAGGAGCGTCAATGAGCAGTTCTTC.

The chain joins TRBV6-1 to TRBJ2-1; 11 bases map to TRBD2. In germline, CDR1 is MNHNS, CDR2 SASEGT. The ends lost 4 bases at V and 5 bases at J; junction bases unmatched: 7. This CDR3 comprises 16 residues. The CDR3 DNA reads TGTGCCAGCAGTGTTACCGGGACTAGCGGCCACAATGAGCAGTTCTTC. This codes for CASSVTGTSGHNEQFF.

J is TRBJ2-7 and V is TRBV5-1; maybe TRBD2 (6 bases). The CDR3 has 14 residues. Deletions cut 5 bases from V and 2 bases from J, with 14 bases between. Germline V gene data show CDR1 as SGHRS and CDR2 as YFSETQ. CDR3 protein: CASRTLSGAYEQYF. The CDR3 bases are TGCGCCAGCAGAACCCTCTCGGGAGCCTACGAGCAGTACTTC.

The J gene is TRBJ1-5, the V gene TRBV28, with 7 bases that match TRBD1. The CDR3 runs 12 residues. Looked up from germline, CDR1 is MDHEN and CDR2 is SYDVKM. Trimming took 6 bases from V and 5 from J; bases not matched to a gene: 1. DNA of the CDR3: TGTGCCAGCAGCACAGGGGATCAGCCCCAGCATTTT. This sequence encodes CASSTGDQPQHF.

CDR3 DNA: TGTGCCAGCAGCTCCCACCGGGTCCAAGAGACCCAGTACTTC. This codes for CASSSHRVQETQYF. V usage is TRBV7-6 and J usage is TRBJ2-5; D ambiguous. V lost 4 bases, J lost 1 base, and 10 bases lay in between. The germline V gene encodes CDR1 SGHVS and CDR2 FNYEAQ. CDR3 length: 14 amino acids.

The rearrangement links TRBV28 to TRBJ2-5; perhaps TRBD1 as D (7 bases). This CDR3 is 13 amino acids long. The V gene lost 5 bases and the J gene lost 1 base, with 8 bases spanning the gap. The germline V gene encodes CDR1 MDHEN and CDR2 SYDVKM. The CDR3 bases are TGTGCCAGCAGTCAGGGGGGCCAAGAGACCCAGTACTTC. Amino acids: CASSQGGQETQYF.

The chain joins TRBV7-9 to TRBJ2-1; D not resolved. The CDR3 covers 11 residues. With 5 bases removed from V and 10 bases from J, the gap between germline ends came to 9 bases. Germline V gene data show CDR1 as SEHNR and CDR2 as FQNEAQ (reference sequence). The CDR3 is CASSPQFEQFF. The DNA of the CDR3 is TGTGCCAGCAGCCCTCAGTTCGAGCAGTTCTTC.

This chain's CDR3 is CASRRQREPGETQYF. The DNA of the CDR3 is TGTGCCAGCAGACGACAGCGGGAGCCGGGAGAGACCCAGTACTTC. The V gene is TRBV7-2, the J gene TRBJ2-5, with TRBD2 matching over 8 bases. The CDR3 covers 15 residues. Germline V gives CDR1 SGHTA, CDR2 FQGNSA. V was pared by 6 bases and J by 4 bases, with 10 bases of the junction left unmatched.

The genes are TRBV6-6 and TRBJ2-1; 7 nucleotides line up with TRBD1. Germline CDR1 and CDR2: MNHNY and SVGAGI (reference sequence). After removal of 4 bases from V and 0 bases from J, the junction contained 3 bases not matched to a gene. This CDR3 is built from 15 residues. As DNA, the CDR3 is TGTGCCAGCAGTTTCAGGGGGTTCTCCTACAATGAGCAGTTCTTC. This gives the protein CASSFRGFSYNEQFF.

V is TRBV28 and J is TRBJ2-1, with TRBD2 matching 10 bases. V trimming: 10 bases; J trimming: 0 bases; junction bases outside the gene matches: 6. The germline V gene encodes CDR1 MDHEN and CDR2 SYDVKM. The CDR3 has 15 amino acids. The CDR3: CATISSGSSYNEQFF. The DNA for the CDR3 is TGTGCCACCATTTCTAGCGGGAGCTCCTACAATGAGCAGTTCTTC.